The T cell receptor beta chain under discussion was sequenced for a study of blood T cell repertoires in COVID-19. This clone appeared a single time. Only in-frame clones appear in the TCRdb table, and some are missing; sequencing was by immunoSEQ multiplex PCR. The sample contains about 340,000 clones, 80% to 95% of which appear only once. The J segment lost 4 bases and the V segment lost 5 bases, leaving 9 bases of the junction unmatched. The CDR3 is made up of 15 amino acids. The germline CDR1 and CDR2 sequences are LGHDT and YNNKEL (reference sequence). The study assigned cohorts using participant-reported clinical history.

The chain joins TRBV3-1 (or the pseudogene TRBV3-2) to TRBJ2-3; 7 positions agree with TRBD2. Sequences were obtained from PBMCs or T cells enriched from blood (not recorded which). The receptor comes from a woman in her 30s who had recovered from COVID-19. CDR3 bases: TGTGCCAGCAGCTCAAGGCGGGGGAGGTCAGATACGCAGTATTTT. Translating gives CASSSRRGRSDTQYF.